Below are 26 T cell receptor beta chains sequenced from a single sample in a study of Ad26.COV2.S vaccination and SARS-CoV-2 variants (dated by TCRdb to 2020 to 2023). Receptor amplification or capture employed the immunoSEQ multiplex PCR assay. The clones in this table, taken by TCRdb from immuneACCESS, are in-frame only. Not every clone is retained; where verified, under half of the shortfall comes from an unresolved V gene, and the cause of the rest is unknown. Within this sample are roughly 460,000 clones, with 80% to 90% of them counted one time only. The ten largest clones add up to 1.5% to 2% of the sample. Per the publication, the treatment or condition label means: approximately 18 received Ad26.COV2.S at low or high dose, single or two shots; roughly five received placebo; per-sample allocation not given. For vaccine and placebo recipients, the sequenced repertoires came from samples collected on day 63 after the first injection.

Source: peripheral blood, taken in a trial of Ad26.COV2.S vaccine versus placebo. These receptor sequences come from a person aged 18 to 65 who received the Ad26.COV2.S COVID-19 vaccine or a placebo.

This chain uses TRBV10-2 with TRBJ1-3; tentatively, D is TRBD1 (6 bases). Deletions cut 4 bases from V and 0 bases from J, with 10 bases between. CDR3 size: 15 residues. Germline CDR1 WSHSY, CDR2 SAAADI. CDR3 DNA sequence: TGCGCCAGCAGTGGGACAGATGACTCTGGAAACACCATATATTTT. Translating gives CASSGTDDSGNTIYF.

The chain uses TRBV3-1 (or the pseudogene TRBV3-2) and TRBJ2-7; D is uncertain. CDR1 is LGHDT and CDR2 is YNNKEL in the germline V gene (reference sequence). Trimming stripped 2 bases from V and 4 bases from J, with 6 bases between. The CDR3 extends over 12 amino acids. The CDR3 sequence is CASSQNGYEQYF. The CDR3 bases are TGTGCCAGCAGCCAAAATGGGTACGAGCAGTACTTC.

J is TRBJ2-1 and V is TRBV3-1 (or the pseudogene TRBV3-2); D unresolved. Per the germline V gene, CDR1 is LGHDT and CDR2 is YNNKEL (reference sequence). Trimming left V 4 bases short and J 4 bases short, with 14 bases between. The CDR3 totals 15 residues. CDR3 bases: TGTGCCAGCAGCCGCGACCTAGGGAAATACAATGAGCAGTTCTTC. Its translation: CASSRDLGKYNEQFF.

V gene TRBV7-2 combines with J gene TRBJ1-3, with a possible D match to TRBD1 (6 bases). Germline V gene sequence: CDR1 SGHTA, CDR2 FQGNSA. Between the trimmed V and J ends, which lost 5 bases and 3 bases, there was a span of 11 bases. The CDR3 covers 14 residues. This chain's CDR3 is CASSDGQLGNTIYF. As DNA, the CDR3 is TGTGCCAGCAGCGATGGACAGCTTGGAAACACCATATATTTT.

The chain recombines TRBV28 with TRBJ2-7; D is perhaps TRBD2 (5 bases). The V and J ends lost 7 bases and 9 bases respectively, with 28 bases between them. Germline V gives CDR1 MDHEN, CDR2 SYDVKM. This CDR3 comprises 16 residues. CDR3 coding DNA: TGTGCCAGCAACCAGCCCGGCCGGGGAGTCACTGGGGTGCAGTACTTC. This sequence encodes CASNQPGRGVTGVQYF. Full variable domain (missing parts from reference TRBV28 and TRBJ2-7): DVKVTQSSRYLVKRTGEKVFLECVQDMDHENMFWYRQDPGLGLRLIYFSYDVKMKEKGDIPEGYSVSREKKERFSLILESASTNQTSMYLCASNQPGRGVTGVQYFGPGTRLTVT.

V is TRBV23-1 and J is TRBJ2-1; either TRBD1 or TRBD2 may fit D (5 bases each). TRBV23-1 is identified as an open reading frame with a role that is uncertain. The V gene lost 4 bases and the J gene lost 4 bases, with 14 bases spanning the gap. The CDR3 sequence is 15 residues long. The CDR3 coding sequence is TGCGCCAGCAGTCTGGGGGATGGGGGTTACAATGAGCAGTTCTTC. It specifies CASSLGDGGYNEQFF.

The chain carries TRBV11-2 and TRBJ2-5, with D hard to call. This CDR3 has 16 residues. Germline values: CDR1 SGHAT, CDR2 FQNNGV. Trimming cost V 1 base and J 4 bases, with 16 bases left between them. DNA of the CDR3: TGTGCCAGCAGCTTAGCAGGCGGTAGCTCGGCAGAGACCCAGTACTTC. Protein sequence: CASSLAGGSSAETQYF. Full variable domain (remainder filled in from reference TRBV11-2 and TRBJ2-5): EAGVAQSPRYKIIEKRQSVAFWCNPISGHATLYWYQQILGQGPKLLIQFQNNGVVDDSQLPKDRFSAERLKGVDSTLKIQPAKLEDSAVYLCASSLAGGSSAETQYFGPGTRLLVL.

The CDR3 region is CASSLGSREQYF. CDR3 nucleotides: TGTGCCAGCAGCTTAGGTTCGCGCGAGCAGTACTTC. The chain recombines TRBV7-9 with TRBJ2-7; D call uncertain. V was clipped by 1 base and J by 6 bases, with 7 bases between them. Germline V gene data show CDR1 as SEHNR and CDR2 as FQNEAQ (reference sequence). This CDR3 is built from 12 residues.

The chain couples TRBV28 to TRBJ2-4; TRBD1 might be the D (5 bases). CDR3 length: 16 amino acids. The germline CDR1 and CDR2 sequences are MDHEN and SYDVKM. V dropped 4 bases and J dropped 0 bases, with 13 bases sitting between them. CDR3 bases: TGTGCCAGCAGTTATTCGGGTACAGGAGCCAAAAACATTCAGTACTTC. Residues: CASSYSGTGAKNIQYF.

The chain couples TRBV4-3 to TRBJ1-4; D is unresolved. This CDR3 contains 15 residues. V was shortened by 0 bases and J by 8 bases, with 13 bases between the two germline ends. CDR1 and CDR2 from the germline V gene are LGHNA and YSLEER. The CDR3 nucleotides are TGCGCCAGCAGCCAAGATCCGGGGAGGAAGGAAAAACTGTTTTTT. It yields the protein CASSQDPGRKEKLFF.

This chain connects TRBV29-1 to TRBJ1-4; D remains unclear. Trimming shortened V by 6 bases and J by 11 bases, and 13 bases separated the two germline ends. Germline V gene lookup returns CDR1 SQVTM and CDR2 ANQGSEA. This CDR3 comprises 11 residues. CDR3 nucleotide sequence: TGCAGCGTAGTAGCCTTGGGTAAACTGTTTTTT. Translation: CSVVALGKLFF.

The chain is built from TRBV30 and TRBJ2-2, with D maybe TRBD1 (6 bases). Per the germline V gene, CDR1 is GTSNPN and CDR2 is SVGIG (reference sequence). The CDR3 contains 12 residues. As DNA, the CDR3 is TGTGCACAGGGACCGAGCACCGGGGAGCTGTTTTTT. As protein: CAQGPSTGELFF.

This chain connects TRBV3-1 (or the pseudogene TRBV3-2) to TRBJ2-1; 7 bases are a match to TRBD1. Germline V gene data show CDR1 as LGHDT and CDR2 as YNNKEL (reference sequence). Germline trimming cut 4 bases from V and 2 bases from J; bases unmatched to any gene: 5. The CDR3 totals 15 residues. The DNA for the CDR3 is TGTGCCAGCAGCCGCGGACAGGCGACCTACAATGAGCAGTTCTTC. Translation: CASSRGQATYNEQFF.

CDR3 nucleotide sequence: TGTGCCAGCTCACCACTTTCAGGGCAGGGAAGCTCCTACGAGCAGTACTTC. Translation gives CASSPLSGQGSSYEQYF. The J gene is TRBJ2-7, the V gene TRBV18, with D tentatively TRBD1 (5 bases). CDR3 length equals 17 residues. V lost 1 base and J 0 bases, leaving 16 bases between the germline ends. Looked up from germline, CDR1 is KGHSH and CDR2 is LQKENI.

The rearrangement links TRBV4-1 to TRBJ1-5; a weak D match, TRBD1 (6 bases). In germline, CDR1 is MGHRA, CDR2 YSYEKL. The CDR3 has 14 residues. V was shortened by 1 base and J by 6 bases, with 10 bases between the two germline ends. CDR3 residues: CASSQVQGLQPQHF. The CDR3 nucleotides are TGCGCCAGCAGCCAAGTGCAGGGGCTTCAGCCCCAGCATTTT.

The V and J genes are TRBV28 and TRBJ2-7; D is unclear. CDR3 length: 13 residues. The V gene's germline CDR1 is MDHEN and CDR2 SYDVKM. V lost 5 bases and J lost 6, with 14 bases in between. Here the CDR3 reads CASSVPLLGEQYF. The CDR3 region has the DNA TGTGCCAGCAGTGTCCCACTACTCGGCGAGCAGTACTTC.

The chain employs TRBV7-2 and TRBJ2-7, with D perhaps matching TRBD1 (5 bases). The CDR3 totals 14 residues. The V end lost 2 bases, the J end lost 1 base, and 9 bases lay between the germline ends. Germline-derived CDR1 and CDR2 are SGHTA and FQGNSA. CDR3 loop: CASSLSQASYEQYF. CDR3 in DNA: TGTGCCAGCAGCTTATCACAGGCATCCTACGAGCAGTACTTC.

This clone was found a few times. This CDR3 reads CASRVGGNQPQHF. CDR3 sequence (DNA): TGTGCCAGCAGAGTTGGAGGCAATCAGCCCCAGCATTTT. The chain recombines TRBV28 with TRBJ1-5; D unclear. The CDR3 extends over 13 amino acids. Trimming removed 6 bases from V and 2 bases from J, with 8 bases in between. Germline values: CDR1 MDHEN, CDR2 SYDVKM.

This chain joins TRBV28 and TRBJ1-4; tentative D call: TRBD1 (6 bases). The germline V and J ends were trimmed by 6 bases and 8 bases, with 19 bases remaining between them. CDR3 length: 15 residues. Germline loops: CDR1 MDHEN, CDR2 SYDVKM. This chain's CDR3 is CASRVRGGVIEKLFF. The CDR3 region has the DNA TGTGCCAGCAGAGTCAGGGGAGGGGTTATAGAAAAACTGTTTTTT.

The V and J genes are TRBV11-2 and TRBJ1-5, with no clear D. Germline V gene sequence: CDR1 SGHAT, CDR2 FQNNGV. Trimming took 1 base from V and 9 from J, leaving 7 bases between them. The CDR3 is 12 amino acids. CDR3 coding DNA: TGTGCCAGCAGCTTAGTTGCGGGGCCCCAGCATTTT. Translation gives CASSLVAGPQHF. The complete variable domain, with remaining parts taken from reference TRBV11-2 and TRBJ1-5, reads EAGVAQSPRYKIIEKRQSVAFWCNPISGHATLYWYQQILGQGPKLLIQFQNNGVVDDSQLPKDRFSAERLKGVDSTLKIQPAKLEDSAVYLCASSLVAGPQHFGDGTRLSIL.

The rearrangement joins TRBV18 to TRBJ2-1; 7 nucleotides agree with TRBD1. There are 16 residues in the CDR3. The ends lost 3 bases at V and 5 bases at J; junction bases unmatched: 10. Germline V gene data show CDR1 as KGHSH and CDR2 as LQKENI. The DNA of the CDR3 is TGTGCCAGCTCACCGGAGACAGGGATCATCAACAATGAGCAGTTCTTC. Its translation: CASSPETGIINNEQFF.

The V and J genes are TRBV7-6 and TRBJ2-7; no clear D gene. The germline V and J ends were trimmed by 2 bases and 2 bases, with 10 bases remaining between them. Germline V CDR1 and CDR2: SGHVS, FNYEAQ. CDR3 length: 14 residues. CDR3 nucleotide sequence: TGTGCCAGCAGCTTATCCGGCGTCCCCTACGAGCAGTACTTC. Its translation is CASSLSGVPYEQYF.

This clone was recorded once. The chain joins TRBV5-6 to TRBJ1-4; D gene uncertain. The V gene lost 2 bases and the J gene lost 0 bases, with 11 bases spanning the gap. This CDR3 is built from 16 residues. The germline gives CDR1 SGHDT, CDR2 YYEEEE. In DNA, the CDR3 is TGTGCCAGCAGCTTCTGGCCGAGCGCAACTAATGAAAAACTGTTTTTT. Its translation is CASSFWPSATNEKLFF.

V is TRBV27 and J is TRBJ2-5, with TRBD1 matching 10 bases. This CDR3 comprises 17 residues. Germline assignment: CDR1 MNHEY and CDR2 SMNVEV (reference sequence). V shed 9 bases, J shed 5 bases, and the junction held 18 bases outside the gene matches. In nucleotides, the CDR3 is TGTGCCAGTAAACTTCGACAAAGGACAGGGGGTGCGGAGACCCAGTACTTC. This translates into CASKLRQRTGGAETQYF.

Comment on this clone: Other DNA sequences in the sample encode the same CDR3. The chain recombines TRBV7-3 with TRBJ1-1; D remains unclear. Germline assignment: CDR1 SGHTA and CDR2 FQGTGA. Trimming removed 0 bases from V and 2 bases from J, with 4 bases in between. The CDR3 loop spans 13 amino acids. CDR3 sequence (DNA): TGTGCCAGCAGCTTAACGGGAAACACTGAAGCTTTCTTT. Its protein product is CASSLTGNTEAFF.

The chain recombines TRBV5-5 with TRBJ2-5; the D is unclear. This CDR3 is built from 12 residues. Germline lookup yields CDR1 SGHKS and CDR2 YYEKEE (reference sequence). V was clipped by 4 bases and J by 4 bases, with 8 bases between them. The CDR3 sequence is CASSGYRETQYF. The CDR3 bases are TGTGCCAGCAGCGGTTACCGAGAGACCCAGTACTTC. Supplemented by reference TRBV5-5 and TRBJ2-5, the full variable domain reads DAGVTQSPTHLIKTRGQQVTLRCSPISGHKSVSWYQQVLGQGPQFIFQYYEKEERGRGNFPDRFSARQFPNYSSELNVNALLLGDSALYLCASSGYRETQYFGPGTRLLVL.